One and the same sample provided the 27 T cell receptor beta chains below, sequenced in a study of control samples from healthy donors and cancer patients. Assay used: immunoSEQ multiplex PCR; TCRdb lists only in-frame clones, some missing. The sample contains under 450,000 clones, about nine tenths of which appear only once. The specimen was PBMCs. The receptor source for this set is a middle-aged man with head and neck cancer.

The chain has TRBV5-1 and TRBJ2-3, with a possible D match to TRBD2 (5 bases). Trimming cost V 3 bases and J 2 bases, with 22 bases left between them. The length of the CDR3 is 18 residues. CDR1 SGHRS and CDR2 YFSETQ come from the germline V gene. CDR3 bases: TGCGCCAGCAGCTGGAAACCGGGAAATATTCCGAACACAGATACGCAGTATTTT. Translating it yields CASSWKPGNIPNTDTQYF.

This clone appeared once. The chain carries TRBV3-1 (or the pseudogene TRBV3-2) and TRBJ1-2, with D possibly being TRBD1 (5 bases). V lost 0 bases to trimming and J lost 7 bases, with 9 bases between them. This CDR3 has 13 residues. In germline, CDR1 is LGHDT, CDR2 YNNKEL (reference sequence). CDR3 sequence: CASSQEGRTGYTF. CDR3 bases: TGTGCCAGCAGCCAAGAGGGACGGACTGGCTACACCTTC.

J is TRBJ2-7 and V is TRBV19; perhaps TRBD1 as D (5 bases). CDR3 length: 14 amino acids. Germline V gives CDR1 LNHDA, CDR2 SQIVND (reference sequence). V dropped 3 bases and J dropped 4 bases, with 13 bases sitting between them. The CDR3 reads CASSMQGRFYEQYF. The CDR3 DNA follows: TGTGCCAGTAGTATGCAGGGTCGGTTTTACGAGCAGTACTTC.

V gene TRBV9 combines with J gene TRBJ2-7; 8 positions match TRBD1. Germline V CDR1 and CDR2: SGDLS, YYNGEE. With 7 bases clipped from V and 5 bases from J, the junction kept 11 bases outside the gene matches. The CDR3 extends over 14 amino acids. Written as DNA, the CDR3 is TGTGCCAGCGCCCCGAGGACAGGGTGGCACGAGCAGTACTTC. This codes for CASAPRTGWHEQYF.

The chain has TRBV27 and TRBJ2-1, with D uncertain. This CDR3 is 14 amino acids long. The germline V and J ends were trimmed by 5 bases and 6 bases, with 14 bases remaining between them. Germline-derived CDR1 and CDR2 are MNHEY and SMNVEV (reference sequence). CDR3 protein: CASSPRPGRNEQFF. DNA of the CDR3: TGTGCCAGCAGTCCTAGACCCGGGCGCAATGAGCAGTTCTTC.

This clone was detected ten times or more. The chain has TRBV6-2 or TRBV6-3 and TRBJ1-1; D is undetermined. V gave up 6 bases and J gave up 1 base, with 9 bases separating them. Germline V gene sequence: CDR1 MNHEY, CDR2 SVGEGT. The CDR3 spans 13 residues. The CDR3: CASSQRENTEAFF. The CDR3 DNA reads TGTGCCAGCAGCCAGCGGGAGAACACTGAAGCTTTCTTT.

This clone was detected only once. V gene TRBV5-4 combines with J gene TRBJ2-7, with 11 bases matching TRBD2. V lost 0 bases to trimming and J lost 2 bases; unmatched junction nucleotides: 16. Germline CDR1 is SGHNT and CDR2 is YYREEE (reference sequence). This CDR3 has 20 amino acids. The chain's CDR3 is CASSLGYLSASGGPTYEQYF. The CDR3 DNA follows: TGTGCCAGCAGCTTGGGGTACCTCTCGGCTAGCGGGGGGCCAACCTACGAGCAGTACTTC.

The chain is built from TRBV4-3 and TRBJ2-7; TRBD2 is a possible D gene (6 bases). Germline V gene lookup returns CDR1 LGHNA and CDR2 YSLEER. V was shortened by 0 bases and J by 4 bases, with 7 bases between the two germline ends. This CDR3 region has 13 residues. The CDR3 protein is CASSQDAGYEQYF. The CDR3 bases are TGCGCCAGCAGCCAAGATGCGGGATACGAGCAGTACTTC.

CDR3 DNA sequence: TGTGCCAGCAGTTCCTCGGACAGGGCAGGTCAGCCCCAGCATTTT. Protein: CASSSSDRAGQPQHF. The chain joins TRBV28 to TRBJ1-5; TRBD1 aligns across 8 bases. The CDR3 contains 15 residues. Per germline, CDR1 MDHEN and CDR2 SYDVKM. V trimming: 4 bases; J trimming: 6 bases; junction bases outside the gene matches: 8.

V is TRBV7-2 and J is TRBJ1-2, with D possibly being TRBD1 (6 bases). This CDR3 is 15 amino acids long. Between the trimmed V and J ends, which lost 1 base and 5 bases, there was a span of 14 bases. The germline CDR1 and CDR2 sequences are SGHTA and FQGNSA. CDR3 coding DNA: TGTGCCAGCAGCTTAGGGGAGGGGCAGGGGTATGGCTACACCTTC. Translated, it gives CASSLGEGQGYGYTF.

The rearrangement joins TRBV7-2 to TRBJ1-5; D not resolved. The CDR3 runs 14 residues. CDR1 is SGHTA, CDR2 FQGNSA, per germline. Trimming cost V 0 bases and J 4 bases, with 7 bases left between them. The CDR3 bases are TGTGCCAGCAGCTTAGCGCTCCCGAATCAGCCCCAGCATTTT. The encoded protein is CASSLALPNQPQHF. Variable domain in full (rest from reference TRBV7-2 and TRBJ1-5): GAGVSQSPSNKVTEKGKDVELRCDPISGHTALYWYRQSLGQGLEFLIYFQGNSAPDKSGLPSDRFSAERTGGSVSTLTIQRTQQEDSAVYLCASSLALPNQPQHFGDGTRLSIL.

CDR3 DNA sequence: TGTGCCAGTAGTGTGCGGAGGGGGGGTAAGGATCCTGGGCAGCCCCAGCATTTT. Residues: CASSVRRGGKDPGQPQHF. V is TRBV19 and J is TRBJ1-5; D may be TRBD1 (6 bases). V shed 5 bases and J shed 7 bases, with 27 bases lying between them. CDR3 size: 18 residues. Germline CDR1 reads LNHDA; CDR2 reads SQIVND (reference sequence). Using reference TRBV19 and TRBJ1-5 for the parts outside the CDR3, the full variable domain is DGGITQSPKYLFRKEGQNVTLSCEQNLNHDAMYWYRQDPGQGLRLIYYSQIVNDFQKGDIAEGYSVSREKKESFPLTVTSAQKNPTAFYLCASSVRRGGKDPGQPQHFGDGTRLSIL.

The chain couples TRBV2 to TRBJ2-7; 9 nucleotides line up with TRBD1. Germline loops: CDR1 SNHLY, CDR2 FYNNEI. This CDR3 comprises 15 residues. V lost 7 bases, J lost 4 bases, and 11 bases stayed unmatched. This chain's CDR3 is CASIRAGQGLYEQYF. The CDR3 region has the DNA TGTGCCAGCATCCGAGCGGGACAGGGACTATACGAGCAGTACTTC.

The rearrangement joins TRBV19 to TRBJ1-1, with 9 bases aligning to TRBD1. With 5 bases clipped from V and 5 bases from J, the junction kept 12 bases outside the gene matches. This CDR3 spans 16 amino acids. Germline V gene sequence: CDR1 LNHDA, CDR2 SQIVND (reference sequence). The CDR3 region is CASSPRTGVDRTEAFF. The DNA of the CDR3 is TGTGCCAGTAGTCCCCGGACAGGGGTCGATCGAACTGAAGCTTTCTTT.

The CDR3 protein is CASSSAGLRDQPQHF. CDR3 coding DNA: TGTGCCAGCAGCTCAGCGGGCCTCCGGGATCAGCCCCAGCATTTT. This chain uses TRBV5-6 with TRBJ1-5; no reliable D call. The CDR3 sequence is 15 residues long. V lost 3 bases and J 5 bases, leaving 15 bases between the germline ends. In germline, CDR1 is SGHDT, CDR2 YYEEEE.

The chain combines TRBV11-2 with TRBJ2-5; D might be TRBD2 (5 bases). Germline V gene lookup returns CDR1 SGHAT and CDR2 FQNNGV. V was cut by 5 bases and J by 2 bases, with 12 bases left in between. This CDR3 spans 14 amino acids. In nucleotides, the CDR3 is TGTGCCAGCAGCCAGGTGGGAGTTCAAGAGACCCAGTACTTC. Translated: CASSQVGVQETQYF.

The rearrangement links TRBV7-3 to TRBJ2-7, with TRBD1 as a possible D gene (6 bases). This CDR3 has 15 residues. The V end lost 0 bases, the J end lost 2 bases, and 11 bases lay between the germline ends. CDR1 is SGHTA and CDR2 is FQGTGA in the germline V gene. The chain's CDR3 is CASSLTPGVTYEQYF. CDR3 coding DNA: TGTGCCAGCAGCTTAACCCCAGGGGTTACCTACGAGCAGTACTTC.

This rearrangement joins TRBV7-2 to TRBJ2-2; 8 bases agree with TRBD2. The CDR3 covers 13 residues. V lost 10 bases and J lost 1; bases outside the gene matches: 2. CDR1 SGHTA and CDR2 FQGNSA come from the germline V gene. In nucleotides, the CDR3 is TGTGCCACTCGGGGGGGGAACACCGGGGAGCTGTTTTTT. It specifies CATRGGNTGELFF.

CDR3 DNA sequence: TGTGCCAGCAGTCAGAGGGGCGTAAACACTGAAGCTTTCTTT. The encoded protein is CASSQRGVNTEAFF. This chain links TRBV27 with TRBJ1-1; D might be TRBD1 (5 bases). The V end was cut by 5 bases, the J end by 2 bases, with 12 bases between. Looked up from germline, CDR1 is MNHEY and CDR2 is SMNVEV (reference sequence). This CDR3 is 14 amino acids long.

The chain uses TRBV30 and TRBJ1-4; a possible D gene is TRBD1 (5 bases). The CDR3 extends over 14 amino acids. Trimming removed 0 bases at V and 8 bases at J, with 13 bases between. Germline loops: CDR1 GTSNPN, CDR2 SVGIG (reference sequence). Here the CDR3 reads CAWSVKGTEEKLFF. CDR3 nucleotides: TGTGCCTGGAGTGTAAAGGGGACCGAAGAAAAACTGTTTTTT.

The chain combines TRBV6-5 with TRBJ1-1, with 12 bases that match TRBD1. After removal of 4 bases from V and 10 bases from J, the junction contained 10 bases not matched to a gene. Per the germline V gene, CDR1 is MNHEY and CDR2 is SVGAGI. CDR3 size: 15 residues. CDR3 nucleotides: TGTGCCAGCAGTTTAGGGGGACAGGGGGCGAGAAGAGCTTTCTTT. The encoded protein is CASSLGGQGARRAFF.

This sequence joins TRBV15 and TRBJ1-1; tentative D call: TRBD1 (5 bases). V lost 2 bases and J 2 bases, leaving 12 bases between the germline ends. The germline V gene encodes CDR1 LNHNV and CDR2 YYDKDF (reference sequence). The CDR3 covers 15 residues. CDR3 coding DNA: TGTGCCACCAGCAGACCCCGGGACCTAAACACTGAAGCTTTCTTT. As protein: CATSRPRDLNTEAFF.

The rearrangement joins TRBV5-1 to TRBJ2-3, with 7 nucleotides matching TRBD2. In germline, CDR1 is SGHRS, CDR2 YFSETQ. The length of the CDR3 is 14 residues. V was pared by 4 bases and J by 3 bases, with 5 bases of the junction left unmatched. CDR3 sequence: CASSGGDSTDTQYF. The DNA for the CDR3 is TGCGCCAGCAGCGGGGGGGACTCAACAGATACGCAGTATTTT.

The rearrangement joins TRBV5-1 to TRBJ2-2; no definite D call. CDR3 length: 18 amino acids. CDR1 and CDR2 from the germline V gene are SGHRS and YFSETQ. Trimming left V 4 bases short and J 2 bases short, with 21 bases between. The CDR3 protein is CASSPLHTTAPNTGELFF. As DNA, the CDR3 is TGCGCCAGCAGCCCCCTCCATACTACAGCTCCTAACACCGGGGAGCTGTTTTTT.

The V call is TRBV2, the J call TRBJ1-2; 7 bases line up with TRBD1. This CDR3 spans 14 amino acids. Unmatched junction bases numbered 5, after V lost 7 bases and J lost 0 bases. CDR1 and CDR2 (germline): SNHLY, FYNNEI. The DNA of the CDR3 is TGTGCCAGCAAGGGGGACAGAGCTAACTATGGCTACACCTTC. Translation: CASKGDRANYGYTF.

This clone was seen just once. The rearrangement links TRBV7-8 to TRBJ1-1, with TRBD1 as a possible D gene (5 bases). The length of the CDR3 is 15 residues. Germline values: CDR1 SGHVS, CDR2 FQNEAQ. V shed 0 bases and J shed 0 bases, with 8 bases lying between them. CDR3 loop: CASSLAGVMNTEAFF. CDR3 DNA sequence: TGTGCCAGCAGCTTAGCAGGGGTGATGAACACTGAAGCTTTCTTT.

The rearrangement links TRBV28 to TRBJ2-7, with TRBD1 identical over 9 bases. The J segment lost 5 bases and the V segment lost 5 bases, leaving 7 bases of the junction unmatched. The CDR3 is 14 amino acids. Germline V lookup: CDR1 MDHEN, CDR2 SYDVKM. CDR3 protein: CASSGGTGSHEQYF. The DNA for the CDR3 is TGTGCCAGCAGTGGAGGGACAGGGTCCCACGAGCAGTACTTC.